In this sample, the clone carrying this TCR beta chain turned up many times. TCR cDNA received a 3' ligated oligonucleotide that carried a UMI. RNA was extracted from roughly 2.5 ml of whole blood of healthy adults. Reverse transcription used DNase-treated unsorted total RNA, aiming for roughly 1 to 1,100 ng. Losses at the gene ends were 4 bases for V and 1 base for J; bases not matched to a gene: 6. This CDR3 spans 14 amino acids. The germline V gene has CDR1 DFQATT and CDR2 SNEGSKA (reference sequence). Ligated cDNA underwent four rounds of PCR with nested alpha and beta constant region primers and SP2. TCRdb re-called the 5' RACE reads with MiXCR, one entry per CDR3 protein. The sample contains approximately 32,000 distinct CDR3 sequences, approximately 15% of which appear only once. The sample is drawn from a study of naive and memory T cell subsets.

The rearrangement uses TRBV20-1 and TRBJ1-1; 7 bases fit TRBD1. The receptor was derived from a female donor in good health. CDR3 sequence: CSATRGQSNTEAFF. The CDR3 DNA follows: TGCAGTGCTACCCGGGGACAGTCGAACACTGAAGCTTTCTTT.